The clone carrying this T cell receptor beta chain has a handful of counts. The data derive from a study of T-cell reconstitution after alpha-beta-depleted transplantation in children. Germline CDR1 MNHNS, CDR2 SASEGT. V shed 10 bases and J shed 0 bases, with 13 bases lying between them. CDR3 length: 14 amino acids. Unique molecular identifiers tagged the TCRbeta library. TCRdb re-analysed the PCR reads in MiXCR, keeping a single row per CDR3 protein. The table has some 390,000 distinct CDR3 sequences, about a fifth seen once. The input for sequencing was PBMCs from the stem cell graft donor, taken from the stem cell graft. The sequence came from a human donor who donated a stem cell graft to a child with acute myeloid leukemia. The chain joins TRBV6-1 to TRBJ1-3, with D perhaps matching TRBD1 (5 bases). DNA for the CDR3: TGTGCCACCAAGTCCGGGACCTCTGGAAACACCATATATTTT. Protein product: CATKSGTSGNTIYF.